Listed here are 5 T cell receptor beta chains from one sample, sequenced in a study of blood T cells in healthy people across ages. Next came a second PCR, run for roughly 6 to 11 cycles, which used a sample-barcoded 5' primer along with a J-beta primer mix. TCRdb reprocessed the 5' RACE reads with MiXCR, giving one entry per CDR3 protein. The data hold 1.8 million or so distinct CDR3 sequences, with around 42% observed a single time. The sequencing input was blood. These receptors were collected from a human donor in good health.

The chain employs TRBV10-3 and TRBJ1-2; a possible D gene is TRBD1 (5 bases). V lost 3 bases to trimming and J lost 8 bases, with 10 bases between them. Germline-derived CDR1 and CDR2 are ENHRY and SYGVKD. The CDR3 consists of 12 residues. The CDR3 sequence: CAISEDGDGYTF. The CDR3 DNA reads as TGTGCCATCAGTGAAGACGGGGACGGCTACACCTTC.

The chain combines TRBV29-1 with TRBJ1-2; TRBD1 is a possible D gene (5 bases). CDR3 length equals 15 residues. In germline, CDR1 is SQVTM, CDR2 ANQGSEA. The V and J ends lost 4 bases and 5 bases respectively, with 20 bases between them. This CDR3 reads CSVGGAGLGSYGYTF. The CDR3 region has the DNA TGCAGCGTTGGAGGTGCGGGGCTGGGAAGTTATGGCTACACCTTC. Complete variable domain (other parts from reference TRBV29-1 and TRBJ1-2): SAVISQKPSRDICQRGTSLTIQCQVDSQVTMMFWYRQQPGQSLTLIATANQGSEATYESGFVIDKFPISRPNLTFSTLTVSNMSPEDSSIYLCSVGGAGLGSYGYTFGSGTRLTVV.

The chain couples TRBV7-3 to TRBJ1-2, with TRBD1 identical over 11 bases. The CDR3 contains 19 residues. CDR1 is SGHTA, CDR2 FQGTGA, per germline. The J segment lost 3 bases and the V segment lost 2 bases, leaving 14 bases of the junction unmatched. This CDR3 reads CASSLVGGQGADEDYGYTF. The CDR3 coding sequence is TGTGCCAGCAGCTTAGTGGGAGGACAGGGGGCGGATGAGGACTATGGCTACACCTTC.

This clonotype was seen ten or more times. CDR3 DNA: TGTGCCAGCAGCTTTACTAGCAACTCCCGCACAGATACGCAGTATTTT. This gives the protein CASSFTSNSRTDTQYF. V and J are TRBV7-6 and TRBJ2-3, with a weak D call TRBD2 (6 bases). V was pared by 3 bases and J by 1 base, with 14 bases between. CDR1 is SGHVS and CDR2 is FNYEAQ in the germline V gene. The CDR3 has 16 amino acids.

This clonotype has just a few counts. CDR3 nucleotides: TGCGCCAGCAGCTCCGCCGGGACAGGGGGATCAGATACGCAGTATTTT. The encoded protein is CASSSAGTGGSDTQYF. This chain uses TRBV5-1 with TRBJ2-3; 11 bases align to TRBD1. Germline lookup yields CDR1 SGHRS and CDR2 YFSETQ. Germline trimming cut 3 bases from V and 4 bases from J; bases unmatched to any gene: 7. The CDR3 has 16 amino acids.